The 14 T cell receptor beta chains reported below all come from one sample, sequenced in a study of blood T cell repertoires in COVID-19. Produced via immunoSEQ multiplex PCR; TCRdb's table is partial and in-frame only. The table includes around 53,000 clones, about 83% detected once. Material for sequencing was peripheral blood. The source is a woman aged 55-70 years with COVID-19, enrolled during active disease.

This rearrangement joins TRBV2 to TRBJ2-2; maybe TRBD1 (6 bases). Trimming pared 6 bases from V and 4 bases from J, leaving 15 bases between. Germline V gene data show CDR1 as SNHLY and CDR2 as FYNNEI. This CDR3 has 15 residues. Written as DNA, the CDR3 is TGTGCCAGCAGAGCCACAGGGAGTACCACCGGGGAGCTGTTTTTT. Amino acid sequence: CASRATGSTTGELFF.

The chain has TRBV3-1 (or the pseudogene TRBV3-2) and TRBJ2-4; D may be TRBD2 (6 bases). The CDR3 sequence is 16 residues long. V gave up 4 bases and J gave up 6 bases, with 19 bases separating them. The germline V gene encodes CDR1 LGHDT and CDR2 YNNKEL (reference sequence). The CDR3 sequence is CASSRNGAGIRNIQYF. The CDR3, as DNA: TGTGCCAGCAGCCGAAACGGTGCGGGAATAAGAAACATTCAGTACTTC.

The gene calls are TRBV12-3 or TRBV12-4 and TRBJ2-7, with D possibly matching TRBD2 (6 bases). The V gene lost 3 bases and the J gene lost 12 bases, with 15 bases spanning the gap. This CDR3 is 12 amino acids long. In DNA form, the CDR3 reads TGTGCCAGCAGTTTGGGTGGGAGGAACCGGTACTTC. Protein: CASSLGGRNRYF.

The gene calls are TRBV12-5 and TRBJ1-5, with 9 bases identical to TRBD1. This CDR3 has 16 residues. CDR1 LGHNT and CDR2 FRNRAP come from the germline V gene. Germline trimming cut 5 bases from V and 5 bases from J; bases unmatched to any gene: 10. CDR3 sequence reads: CASGILGQGNDQPQHF. CDR3 in DNA: TGTGCTAGTGGTATACTCGGACAGGGGAACGATCAGCCCCAGCATTTT.

The V gene is TRBV6-5, the J gene TRBJ2-4; D is ambiguous. The length of the CDR3 is 14 residues. Germline lookup yields CDR1 MNHEY and CDR2 SVGAGI. V lost 5 bases and J 0 bases, leaving 8 bases between the germline ends. CDR3 region: CASSQDLAKNIQYF. In nucleotides, the CDR3 is TGTGCCAGCAGTCAGGATTTAGCCAAAAACATTCAGTACTTC.

The rearrangement links TRBV6-6 to TRBJ1-4; 9 bases map to TRBD1. The CDR3 runs 15 residues. Germline-derived CDR1 and CDR2 are MNHNY and SVGAGI (reference sequence). Trimming removed 6 bases from V and 4 bases from J; junction bases left unmatched: 6. CDR3 in amino acids: CASRGQGVDNEKLFF. In nucleotides, the CDR3 is TGTGCCAGCAGGGGACAGGGAGTGGATAATGAAAAACTGTTTTTT.

This clone was counted between two and nine times. J is TRBJ2-1 and V is TRBV30; 11 bases align to TRBD2. CDR3 length: 14 residues. From germline, CDR1 is GTSNPN and CDR2 SVGIG (reference sequence). V trimming: 3 bases; J trimming: 12 bases; junction bases outside the gene matches: 10. The CDR3 nucleotides are TGTGCCTGGAGAATAGCGGGAGGGCTACAGACGCAGTTCTTC. Translation gives CAWRIAGGLQTQFF.

The chain combines TRBV6-6 with TRBJ1-1; perhaps TRBD1 as D (6 bases). The CDR3 has 14 amino acids. Germline loops: CDR1 MNHNY, CDR2 SVGAGI (reference sequence). V gave up 6 bases and J gave up 2 bases, with 13 bases separating them. The CDR3 coding sequence is TGTGCCAGCAGACTGGGACATGTTAACACTGAAGCTTTCTTT. Translation gives CASRLGHVNTEAFF.

V usage is TRBV30 and J usage is TRBJ1-5; perhaps TRBD1 as D (6 bases). The CDR3 has 16 residues. The V end was cut by 2 bases, the J end by 0 bases, with 14 bases between. Germline V gives CDR1 GTSNPN, CDR2 SVGIG (reference sequence). CDR3 region: CAWSSAGAYSNQPQHF. The CDR3 nucleotides read TGTGCCTGGAGTAGCGCAGGGGCCTATAGCAATCAGCCCCAGCATTTT.

With regard to this clone: An end of the junction does not agree with germline; a read error may underlie this. The gene calls are TRBV11-1 and TRBJ2-7; 7 bases map to TRBD2. This CDR3 is built from 12 residues. Looked up from germline, CDR1 is SGHAT and CDR2 is FQDESV (reference sequence). CDR3 in DNA: TGTGCCAGCAGCTTGCACGCGGGGGAGGCGTCTTTC. Protein sequence: CASSLHAGEASF. Drawing the rest from reference TRBV11-1 and TRBJ2-7, the complete variable domain is EAEVAQSPRYKITEKSQAVAFWCDPISGHATLYWYRQILGQGPELLVQFQDESVVDDSQLPKDRFSAERLKGVDSTLKIQPAELGDSAMYLCASSLHAGEASFGPGTRLTVT.

The rearrangement uses TRBV10-3 and TRBJ1-3; possible D gene TRBD1, 5 bases. This CDR3 spans 14 amino acids. V lost 10 bases and J lost 2, with 15 bases in between. The germline gives CDR1 ENHRY, CDR2 SYGVKD. In DNA, the CDR3 is TGTGCCACCGGGGGGACCGGAACTGGAAACACCATATATTTT. It codes for CATGGTGTGNTIYF.

This clone was detected only a few times. The chain has TRBV3-1 (or the pseudogene TRBV3-2) and TRBJ2-1; possibly TRBD2 for D (6 bases). Trimming cost V 2 bases and J 9 bases, with 14 bases left between them. The germline gives CDR1 LGHDT, CDR2 YNNKEL (reference sequence). The CDR3 length is 14 residues. The CDR3: CASSQQLAHSEQFF. DNA of the CDR3: TGTGCCAGCAGCCAACAACTAGCTCACAGTGAGCAGTTCTTC.

The chain combines TRBV29-1 with TRBJ1-2, with 7 bases aligning to TRBD1. CDR3 length: 15 residues. The germline V gene encodes CDR1 SQVTM and CDR2 ANQGSEA. The V and J ends lost 4 bases and 7 bases, in that order; junction bases with no gene match: 15. CDR3 loop: CSVVGGGQGGSGYTF. CDR3 in DNA: TGCAGCGTTGTTGGGGGAGGTCAGGGGGGATCTGGCTACACCTTC.

The rearrangement links TRBV6-2 or TRBV6-3 to TRBJ1-2; 8 nucleotides align to TRBD1. The germline V gene encodes CDR1 MNHEY and CDR2 SVGEGT. Germline trimming cut 7 bases from V and 5 bases from J; bases unmatched to any gene: 6. The CDR3 is 13 amino acids. The CDR3 spells CASTPRTGYGYTF. The DNA of the CDR3 is TGTGCCAGCACCCCTCGGACAGGGTATGGCTACACCTTC.